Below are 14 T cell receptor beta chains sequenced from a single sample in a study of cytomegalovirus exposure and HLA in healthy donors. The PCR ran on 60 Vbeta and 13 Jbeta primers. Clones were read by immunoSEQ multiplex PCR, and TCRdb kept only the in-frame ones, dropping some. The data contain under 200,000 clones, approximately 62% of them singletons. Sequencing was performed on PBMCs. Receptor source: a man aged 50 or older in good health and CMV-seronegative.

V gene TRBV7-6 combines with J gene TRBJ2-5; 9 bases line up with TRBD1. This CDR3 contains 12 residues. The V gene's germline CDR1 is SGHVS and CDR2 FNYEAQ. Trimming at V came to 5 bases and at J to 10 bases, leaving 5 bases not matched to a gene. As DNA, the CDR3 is TGTGCCAGCAGCCAAACAGGGGGCATCCAGTACTTC. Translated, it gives CASSQTGGIQYF.

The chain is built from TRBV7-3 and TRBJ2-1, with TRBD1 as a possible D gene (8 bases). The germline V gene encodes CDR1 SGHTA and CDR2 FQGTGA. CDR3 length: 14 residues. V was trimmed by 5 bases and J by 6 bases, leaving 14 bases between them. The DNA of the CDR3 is TGTGCCAGCAGCCCGACAGGGGAGGGCAATGAGCAGTTCTTC. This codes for CASSPTGEGNEQFF.

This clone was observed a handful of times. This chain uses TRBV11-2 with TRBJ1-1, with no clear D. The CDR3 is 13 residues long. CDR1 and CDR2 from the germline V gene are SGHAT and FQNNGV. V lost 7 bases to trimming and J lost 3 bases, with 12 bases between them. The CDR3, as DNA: TGTGCCAGCACCTTTTCACCGGACACTGAAGCTTTCTTT. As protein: CASTFSPDTEAFF.

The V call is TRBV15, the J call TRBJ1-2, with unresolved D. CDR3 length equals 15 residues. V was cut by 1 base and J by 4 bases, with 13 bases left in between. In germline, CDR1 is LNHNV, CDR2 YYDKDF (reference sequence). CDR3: CATSRGAADLYGYTF. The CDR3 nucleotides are TGTGCCACCAGCAGAGGGGCAGCCGACCTCTATGGCTACACCTTC.

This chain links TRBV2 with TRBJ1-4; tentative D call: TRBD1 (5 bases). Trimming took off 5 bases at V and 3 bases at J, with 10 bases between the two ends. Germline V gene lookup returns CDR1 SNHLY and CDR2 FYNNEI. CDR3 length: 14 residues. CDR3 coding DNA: TGTGCCAGCAGTATCGGGACTCCTAATGAAAAACTGTTTTTT. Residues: CASSIGTPNEKLFF.

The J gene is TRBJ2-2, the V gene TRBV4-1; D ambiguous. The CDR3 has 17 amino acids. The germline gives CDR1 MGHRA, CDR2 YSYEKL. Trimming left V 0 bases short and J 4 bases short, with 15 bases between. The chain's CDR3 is CASSQDLEVMGTGELFF. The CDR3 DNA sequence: TGCGCCAGCAGCCAAGATCTAGAGGTGATGGGCACCGGGGAGCTGTTTTTT.

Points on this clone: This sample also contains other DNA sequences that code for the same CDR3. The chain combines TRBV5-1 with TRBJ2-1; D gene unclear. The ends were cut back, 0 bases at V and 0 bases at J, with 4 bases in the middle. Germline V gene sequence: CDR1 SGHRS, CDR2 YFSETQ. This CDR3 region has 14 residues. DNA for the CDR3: TGCGCCAGCAGCTTGGTTAGCTCCTACAATGAGCAGTTCTTC. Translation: CASSLVSSYNEQFF.

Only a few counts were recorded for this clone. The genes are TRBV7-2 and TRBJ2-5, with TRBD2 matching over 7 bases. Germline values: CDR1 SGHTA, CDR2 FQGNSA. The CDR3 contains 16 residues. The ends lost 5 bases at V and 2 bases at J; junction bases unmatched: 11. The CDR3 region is CASSRDGSGVQETQYF. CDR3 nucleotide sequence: TGTGCCAGCAGCCGAGACGGCAGCGGGGTTCAAGAGACCCAGTACTTC.

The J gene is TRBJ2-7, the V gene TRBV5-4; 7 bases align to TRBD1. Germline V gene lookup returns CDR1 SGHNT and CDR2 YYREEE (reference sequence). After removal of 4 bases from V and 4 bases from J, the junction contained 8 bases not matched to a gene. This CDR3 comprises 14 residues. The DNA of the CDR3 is TGTGCCAGCAGCCCGGGACAGAGATCGTACGAGCAGTACTTC. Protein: CASSPGQRSYEQYF.

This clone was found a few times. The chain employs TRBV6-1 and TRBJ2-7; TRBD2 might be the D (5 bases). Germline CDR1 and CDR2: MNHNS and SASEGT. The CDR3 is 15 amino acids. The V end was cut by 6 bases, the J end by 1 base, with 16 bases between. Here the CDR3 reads CASRREGEGSYEQYF. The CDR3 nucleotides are TGTGCCAGCAGGAGAGAGGGTGAAGGGTCCTACGAGCAGTACTTC.

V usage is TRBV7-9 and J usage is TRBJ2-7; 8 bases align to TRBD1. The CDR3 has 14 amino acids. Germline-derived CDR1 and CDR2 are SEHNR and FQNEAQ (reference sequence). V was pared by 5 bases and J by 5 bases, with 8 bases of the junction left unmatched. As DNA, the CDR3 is TGTGCCAGCAGCACCTCCGGGACAGGAGACGAGCAGTACTTC. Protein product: CASSTSGTGDEQYF.

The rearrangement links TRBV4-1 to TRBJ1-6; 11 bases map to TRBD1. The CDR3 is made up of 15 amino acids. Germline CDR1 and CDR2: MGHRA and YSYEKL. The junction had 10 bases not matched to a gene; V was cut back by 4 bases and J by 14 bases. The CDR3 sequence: CASSLDWTGGESLHF. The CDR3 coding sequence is TGCGCCAGCAGCCTCGATTGGACAGGGGGCGAATCCCTCCACTTT.

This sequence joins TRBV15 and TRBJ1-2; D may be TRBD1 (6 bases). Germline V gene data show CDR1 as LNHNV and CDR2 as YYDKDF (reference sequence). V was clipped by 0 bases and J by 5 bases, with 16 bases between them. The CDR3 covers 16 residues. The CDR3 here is CATSRDRTERRYGYTF. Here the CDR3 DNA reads TGTGCCACCAGCAGAGATCGGACAGAGAGGCGGTATGGCTACACCTTC.

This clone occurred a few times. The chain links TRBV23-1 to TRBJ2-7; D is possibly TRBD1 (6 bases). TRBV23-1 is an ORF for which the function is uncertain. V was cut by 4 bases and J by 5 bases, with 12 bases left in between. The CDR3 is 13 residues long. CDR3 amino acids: CASSLRGGNEQYF. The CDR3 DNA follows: TGCGCCAGCAGTCTCAGGGGTGGGAACGAGCAGTACTTC.